These T cell receptor beta chains were read from a single sample in a study of Graves' ophthalmopathy and Graves' hyperthyroidism. From the multiplex PCR reads, TCRdb called clonotypes with MiXCR, one entry per CDR3 protein. The sample holds some 1.1 million distinct CDR3 sequences, 35% to 45% seen once. The specimen was peripheral blood or thyroid tissue (not recorded which). These receptors all stem from an adult man with Graves' hyperthyroidism. The CDR3 runs from the conserved cysteine through the conserved F or W. A D gene is named only where the DNA matches it firmly. Clone size is given for some rows only: seen once, a few or many times, or a class if the clone is expanded.

>TRBJ2-6|many|TRBV29-1|-
CSVQAANVLTF
TGCAGCGTTCAGGCGGCCAACGTCCTGACTTTC
>TRBJ1-4|-|TRBV10-3|-
CAIIASGNEKLFF
TGTGCCATCATAGCTTCAGGGAATGAAAAACTGTTTTTT
>TRBJ2-2|-|TRBV2|-
CASLGQGTPWTGELFF
TGTGCCAGCTTGGGGCAGGGGACTCCCTGGACCGGGGAGCTGTTTTTT
>TRBJ2-7|-|TRBV9|TRBD1
CASSGGTGLGYEQYF
TGTGCCAGCAGCGGTGGGACAGGCCTTGGGTACGAGCAGTACTTC
>TRBJ2-3|-|TRBV6-4|TRBD2
CASSVSGTSGNTQYF
TGTGCCAGCAGTGTATCCGGGACTAGCGGGAATACGCAGTATTTT
>TRBJ2-7|-|TRBV7-2|-
CASSFGWDEQYF
TGTGCCAGCAGCTTCGGTTGGGACGAGCAGTACTTC
>TRBJ1-3|-|TRBV29-1|-
CASSQDVKGLSGNTIYF
TGCGCCAGCAGCCAAGATGTTAAGGGACTCTCTGGAAACACCATATATTTT
>TRBJ1-5|many|TRBV20-1|-
CSATADGSISQPQHF
TGCAGTGCCACGGCGGACGGTAGTATTAGCCAGCCCCAGCATTTT
>TRBJ2-5|few|TRBV4-1|TRBD1
CASSQDWTRQGNEETQYF
TGCGCCAGCAGCCAAGATTGGACACGACAGGGAAATGAAGAGACCCAGTACTTC
>TRBJ2-7|-|TRBV4-3|-
CASTLHQGPRGSYEQYF
TGCGCCAGCACCCTACATCAGGGACCGCGGGGCTCCTACGAGCAGTACTTC
>TRBJ2-7|-|TRBV5-1|TRBD1
CASSETGTGGYEQYF
TGCGCCAGCAGCGAGACCGGGACAGGGGGCTACGAGCAGTACTTC
>TRBJ1-5|few|TRBV7-8|TRBD1
CASARLTGGNQPQHF
TGTGCCAGCGCCCGTCTGACAGGGGGCAATCAGCCCCAGCATTTT
>TRBJ2-6|-|TRBV24-1|-
CATSGSRGANVLTF
TGTGCCACCAGCGGAAGTAGAGGGGCCAACGTCCTGACTTTC
>TRBJ2-7|-|TRBV10-3|-
CAISEGGHPYEQYF
TGTGCCATCAGTGAGGGGGGACACCCCTACGAGCAGTACTTC
>TRBJ2-7|-|TRBV7-9|-
CASSPGLRSNSYEQYF
TGTGCCAGCAGCCCCGGGCTCAGATCTAATTCCTACGAGCAGTACTTC
>TRBJ2-7|-|TRBV7-8|-
CASSQTGNIYEQYF
TGTGCCAGCAGCCAAACCGGGAACATCTACGAGCAGTACTTC
>TRBJ2-2|-|TRBV2|TRBD1
CASSEIQGSTGELFF
TGTGCCAGCAGTGAAATACAGGGGAGTACCGGGGAGCTGTTTTTT
>TRBJ2-7|-|TRBV29-1|TRBD2
CSVELAGTSSYEQYF
TGCAGCGTTGAACTAGCGGGGACGAGCTCCTACGAGCAGTACTTC
>TRBJ1-2|-|TRBV11-2|-
CASSFVLANYGYTF
TGTGCCAGCAGCTTCGTCTTAGCTAACTATGGCTACACCTTC
>TRBJ1-1|many|TRBV4-1|-
CASSPSVGLKDEAFF
TGCGCCAGCAGCCCCTCAGTGGGGTTGAAGGATGAAGCTTTCTTT
>TRBJ2-6|-|TRBV14|-
CASSLFWDSGANVLTF
TGTGCCAGCAGCCTCTTCTGGGACTCTGGGGCCAACGTCCTGACTTTC